A single sample gave rise to the 12 T cell receptor beta chains below, sequenced in a study of blood T cell repertoires in COVID-19. The protocol was immunoSEQ multiplex PCR, while the TCRdb copy is restricted to in-frame clones and leaves out a portion. The sample shows about 210,000 clones, approximately 83% of them seen only once. The source material was peripheral blood. The source is a woman aged 40 to 55 with active or convalescent COVID-19.

This clone came up a few times. The CDR3 coding sequence is TGTGCCAGCAGCCGGGGACAGGAAGTCCACGAGCAGTACTTC. This translates into CASSRGQEVHEQYF. The chain uses TRBV3-1 (or the pseudogene TRBV3-2) and TRBJ2-7; 8 bases agree with TRBD1. V dropped 4 bases and J dropped 5; count of bases not matched to a gene: 7. CDR3 length: 14 amino acids. Germline-derived CDR1 and CDR2 are LGHDT and YNNKEL (reference sequence).

This clone was detected ten times or more. This rearrangement joins TRBV27 to TRBJ1-2; D remains unclear. The ends were cut back, 5 bases at V and 4 bases at J, with 17 bases in the middle. This CDR3 spans 15 amino acids. Germline assignment: CDR1 MNHEY and CDR2 SMNVEV (reference sequence). CDR3 sequence reads: CASSRGWQSSYGYTF. The CDR3 DNA is TGTGCCAGCAGTCGGGGTTGGCAGAGCTCCTATGGCTACACCTTC.

J is TRBJ2-3 and V is TRBV7-9; maybe TRBD1 (6 bases). The CDR3 is 15 amino acids. In germline, CDR1 is SEHNR, CDR2 FQNEAQ (reference sequence). V lost 4 bases and J 6 bases, leaving 17 bases between the germline ends. The CDR3 reads CASSSNRVHMDTQYF. In nucleotides, the CDR3 is TGTGCCAGCAGCTCCAACAGGGTCCACATGGATACGCAGTATTTT.

This chain links TRBV25-1 with TRBJ2-7, with a possible D match to TRBD1 (6 bases). The CDR3 contains 15 residues. Germline V gene sequence: CDR1 MGHDK, CDR2 SYGVNS. Trimming removed 7 bases from V and 3 bases from J, with 19 bases in between. The CDR3 DNA reads TGTGCCAGCACCACAGGAGCTCAGGGGATCTACGAGCAGTACTTC. It yields the protein CASTTGAQGIYEQYF.

The chain uses TRBV7-3 and TRBJ2-7; D is possibly TRBD2 (6 bases). This CDR3 spans 14 amino acids. Trimming cost V 2 bases and J 5 bases, with 13 bases left between them. In germline, CDR1 is SGHTA, CDR2 FQGTGA. The CDR3 region has the DNA TGTGCCAGCAGCTTAGGGGAGGCCGGGAACGAGCAGTACTTC. As protein: CASSLGEAGNEQYF.

The chain recombines TRBV5-6 with TRBJ1-5; 7 nucleotides agree with TRBD1. Germline values: CDR1 SGHDT, CDR2 YYEEEE. V gave up 0 bases and J gave up 5 bases; unmatched junction bases: 2. The CDR3 runs 14 residues. The CDR3 bases are TGTGCCAGCAGCTTGGGGCAGGGGGATCAGCCCCAGCATTTT. Protein sequence: CASSLGQGDQPQHF.

DNA of the CDR3: TGCGCCAGCAGCCTGACTAGCGGGAACACCGGGGAGCTGTTTTTT. It is translated as CASSLTSGNTGELFF. The genes are TRBV5-1 and TRBJ2-2, with TRBD2 matching 9 bases. Germline V gene data show CDR1 as SGHRS and CDR2 as YFSETQ. The V and J ends lost 4 bases and 1 base, in that order; junction bases with no gene match: 2. This CDR3 region has 15 residues.

The rearrangement uses TRBV11-3 and TRBJ2-1, with 10 nucleotides matching TRBD2. The germline gives CDR1 SGHNT, CDR2 YENEEA. After removal of 5 bases from V and 1 base from J, the junction contained 11 bases not matched to a gene. This CDR3 is 18 amino acids long. CDR3 protein: CASSPYLAGDRSYNEQFF. In nucleotides, the CDR3 is TGTGCCAGCAGCCCCTACCTAGCGGGAGATCGGTCCTACAATGAGCAGTTCTTC.

The V call is TRBV4-2, the J call TRBJ2-3; D remains ambiguous. Germline-derived CDR1 and CDR2 are LGHNA and YNFKEQ. The CDR3 spans 18 residues. Trimming removed 0 bases at V and 6 bases at J, with 22 bases between. The CDR3 nucleotides are TGTGCCAGCAGCCAAGATAGTGTAGGTGCTAGACCCGGGGATACGCAGTATTTT. Its protein is CASSQDSVGARPGDTQYF.

This clone was recorded only once. This rearrangement joins TRBV6-1 to TRBJ2-7; D gene ambiguous. There are 13 residues in the CDR3. Looked up from germline, CDR1 is MNHNS and CDR2 is SASEGT. V lost 2 bases and J 7 bases, leaving 12 bases between the germline ends. The CDR3 protein is CASSEPRPREQYF. CDR3 bases: TGTGCCAGCAGTGAACCTCGACCTAGGGAGCAGTACTTC.

V gene TRBV5-1 combines with J gene TRBJ1-4; TRBD1 aligns across 7 bases. This CDR3 has 14 residues. Trimming cost V 0 bases and J 6 bases; bases outside gene matches: 2. The V gene's germline CDR1 is SGHRS and CDR2 YFSETQ. Here the CDR3 reads CASSLAGTDEKLFF. Here the CDR3 DNA reads TGCGCCAGCAGCTTGGCCGGGACAGATGAAAAACTGTTTTTT. Full variable domain (remainder filled in from reference TRBV5-1 and TRBJ1-4): KAGVTQTPRYLIKTRGQQVTLSCSPISGHRSVSWYQQTPGQGLQFLFEYFSETQRNKGNFPGRFSGRQFSNSRSEMNVSTLELGDSALYLCASSLAGTDEKLFFGSGTQLSVL.

The chain combines TRBV3-1 (or the pseudogene TRBV3-2) with TRBJ1-6; D ambiguous. Germline values: CDR1 LGHDT, CDR2 YNNKEL (reference sequence). CDR3 length: 18 residues. Trimming left V 2 bases short and J 0 bases short, with 14 bases between. The CDR3 DNA sequence: TGTGCCAGCAGCCAACGCTACCGGGAGTTCTCCTATAATTCACCCCTCCACTTT. Amino acids: CASSQRYREFSYNSPLHF.